This entry concerns a single T cell receptor beta chain. Here immunoSEQ multiplex PCR was the method, and the copy in TCRdb shows in-frame clones only, minus some. Here the sample spans about 7,000 clones, about 80% being singletons. The data derive from a study of T cells after somatic rescue of genetic block. The germline V and J ends were trimmed by 4 bases and 6 bases, with 19 bases remaining between them. This CDR3 comprises 15 residues. Looked up from germline, CDR1 is MRHNA and CDR2 is SNTAGT. The sequence derives from a boy aged 5-17 years. This chain uses TRBV6-4 with TRBJ2-7, with D perhaps matching TRBD1 or TRBD2 (6 bases each). What was sequenced was peripheral blood mononuclear cells (PBMCs). The CDR3, as DNA: TGTGCCAGCAGTGTTTTTGCGGGACACCGCGCCGAGCAGTACTTC. It translates to CASSVFAGHRAEQYF.